The 7 T cell receptor beta chains reported below all come from one sample, sequenced in a study of blood T cell repertoires in COVID-19. Method: immunoSEQ multiplex PCR; TCRdb's copy keeps in-frame clones and lacks some. Found here are a few hundred thousand clones, approximately 86% of them singletons; the top ten hold less than 5%. The specimen was PBMCs or T cells enriched from blood (not recorded which). The source of these receptors is a woman in her 40s with acute COVID-19.

The rearrangement joins TRBV18 to TRBJ1-5, with 8 bases matching TRBD1. The CDR3 has 14 amino acids. V trimming: 5 bases; J trimming: 2 bases; junction bases outside the gene matches: 2. Germline CDR1 and CDR2: KGHSH and LQKENI. CDR3 amino acids: CASSVGQGNQPQHF. DNA for the CDR3: TGTGCCAGCTCAGTGGGACAGGGCAATCAGCCCCAGCATTTT.

V gene TRBV27 combines with J gene TRBJ2-3; 7 positions agree with TRBD1. The J segment lost 1 base and the V segment lost 5 bases, leaving 12 bases of the junction unmatched. The CDR3 covers 17 residues. The V gene's germline CDR1 is MNHEY and CDR2 SMNVEV (reference sequence). This CDR3 reads CASSGVAGGAGTDTQYF. As DNA, the CDR3 is TGTGCCAGCAGTGGGGTGGCAGGGGGAGCGGGCACAGATACGCAGTATTTT.

The V gene is TRBV5-6, the J gene TRBJ1-2, with D uncertain. In germline, CDR1 is SGHDT, CDR2 YYEEEE. V gave up 3 bases and J gave up 7 bases, with 7 bases separating them. The CDR3 is made up of 11 amino acids. CDR3 region: CASSSEGGYTF. For the CDR3, the DNA is TGTGCCAGCAGCTCCGAGGGTGGCTACACCTTC. Combining the CDR3 with reference TRBV5-6 and TRBJ1-2 gives the whole variable domain DAGVTQSPTHLIKTRGQQVTLRCSPKSGHDTVSWYQQALGQGPQFIFQYYEEEERQRGNFPDRFSGHQFPNYSSELNVNALLLGDSALYLCASSSEGGYTFGSGTRLTVV.

CDR3 sequence reads: CASSPGGGIGYGYTF. The CDR3 DNA reads TGTGCCAGCAGCCCGGGAGGGGGGATTGGCTATGGCTACACCTTC. The genes are TRBV11-2 and TRBJ1-2; possibly TRBD1 for D (6 bases). CDR3 size: 15 residues. CDR1 SGHAT and CDR2 FQNNGV come from the germline V gene. V lost 5 bases to trimming and J lost 4 bases, with 17 bases between them.

The chain has TRBV14 and TRBJ2-1, with TRBD2 identical over 8 bases. Germline V CDR1 and CDR2: SGHDN, FVKESK. This CDR3 has 13 residues. V gave up 5 bases and J gave up 7 bases; unmatched junction bases: 4. CDR3 nucleotide sequence: TGTGCCAGCAGCATATTAGCGGGGAATGAGCAGTTCTTC. Its protein product is CASSILAGNEQFF.

V gene TRBV28 combines with J gene TRBJ1-5, with a possible D match to TRBD1 (6 bases). The V and J ends lost 4 bases and 4 bases respectively, with 11 bases between them. This CDR3 is 14 amino acids long. The germline V gene has CDR1 MDHEN and CDR2 SYDVKM. CDR3 in DNA: TGTGCCAGCAGTTCCGGACAGACTAATCAGCCCCAGCATTTT. Translated: CASSSGQTNQPQHF.

The gene calls are TRBV27 and TRBJ2-6; 8 positions match TRBD1. The J segment lost 4 bases and the V segment lost 2 bases, leaving 4 bases of the junction unmatched. Germline V gives CDR1 MNHEY, CDR2 SMNVEV (reference sequence). The CDR3 spans 16 residues. CDR3 bases: TGTGCCAGCAGTTTACAGGGGGCGCAAGGGGCCAACGTCCTGACTTTC. Amino acid sequence: CASSLQGAQGANVLTF.